The clone carrying this T cell receptor (beta chain) was picked up a small number of times. Its antigen is not known. The CDR3 has 16 amino acids. Trimming at V came to 4 bases and at J to 6 bases, leaving 10 bases not matched to a gene. The germline V gene has CDR1 SGDLS and CDR2 YYNGEE. The data originate from a study of cytomegalovirus exposure and HLA in healthy donors. The PCR employed 60 Vbeta primers together with 13 Jbeta primers. TCRdb keeps only in-frame clones here, not all; method: immunoSEQ multiplex PCR. The data hold under 150,000 clones, with approximately 80% observed a single time. Findings of the study overall: Researchers reported from a later analysis that most CMV-associated TCR beta chains appeared HLA-restricted. Beyond CMV serostatus, there was no information to go on about immune exposure. TCR beta chains numbering approximately 150 were designated cytomegalovirus-associated.

The chain employs TRBV9 and TRBJ1-6; TRBD1 aligns across 7 bases. Sequenced sample: PBMCs. The source is a woman aged 55 to 70 in good health and CMV-seronegative. As DNA, the CDR3 is TGTGCCAGCAGCAGGTTACAGGGGAACGGTAATTCACCCCTCCACTTT. The encoded protein is CASSRLQGNGNSPLHF. Full variable domain (rest looked up from reference TRBV9 and TRBJ1-6): DSGVTQTPKHLITATGQRVTLRCSPRSGDLSVYWYQQSLDQGLQFLIQYYNGEERAKGNILERFSAQQFPDLHSELNLSSLELGDSALYFCASSRLQGNGNSPLHFGNGTRLTVT.